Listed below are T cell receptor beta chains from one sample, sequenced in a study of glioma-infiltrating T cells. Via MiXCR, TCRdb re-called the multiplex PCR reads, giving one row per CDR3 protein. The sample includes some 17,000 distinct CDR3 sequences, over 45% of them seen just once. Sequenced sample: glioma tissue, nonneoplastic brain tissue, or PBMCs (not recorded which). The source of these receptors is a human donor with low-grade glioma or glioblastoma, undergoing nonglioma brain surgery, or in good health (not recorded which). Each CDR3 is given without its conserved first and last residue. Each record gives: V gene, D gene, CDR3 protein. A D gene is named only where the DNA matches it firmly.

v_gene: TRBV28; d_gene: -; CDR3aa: ASSSEIYEQY
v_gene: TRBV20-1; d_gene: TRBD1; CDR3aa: SASQGAKGNTIY
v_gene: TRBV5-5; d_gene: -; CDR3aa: VSSLDREGVVRLTFEAF
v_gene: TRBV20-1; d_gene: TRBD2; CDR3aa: SARGNGDYYNEQF
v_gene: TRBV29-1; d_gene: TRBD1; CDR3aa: SVPTGDDTYNEQF
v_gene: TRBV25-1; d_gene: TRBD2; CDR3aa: ASSEGIGRAGELF
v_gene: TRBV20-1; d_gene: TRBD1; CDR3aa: SAPGTGDLEAF
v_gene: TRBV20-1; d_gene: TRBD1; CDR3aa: SARRQGAREQY
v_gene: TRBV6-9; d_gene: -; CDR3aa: ASSYNAGTQY
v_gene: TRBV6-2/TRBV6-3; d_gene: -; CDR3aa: ASSDSCRRDFSSYEQY
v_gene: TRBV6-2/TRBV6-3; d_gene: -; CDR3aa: ASGRRGYGYT
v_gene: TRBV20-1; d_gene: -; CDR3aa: SVKTEMNTEAF
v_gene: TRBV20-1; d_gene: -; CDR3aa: SASDSTSNQPQH
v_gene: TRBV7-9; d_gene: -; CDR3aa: ASSRMD
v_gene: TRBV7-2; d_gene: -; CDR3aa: ASSLAAWGADTQY
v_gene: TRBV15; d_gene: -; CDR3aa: ATSRGGGGQPQH
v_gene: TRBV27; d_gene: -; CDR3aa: ASSPYGVTTNQPQH
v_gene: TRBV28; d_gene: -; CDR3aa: ASIVQGNQPQH
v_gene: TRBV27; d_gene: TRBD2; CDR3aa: ASSLGLAVTDTQY
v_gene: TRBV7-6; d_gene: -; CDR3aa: ASSLAAQADLYT
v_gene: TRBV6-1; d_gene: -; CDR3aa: ASTEGAGEQF
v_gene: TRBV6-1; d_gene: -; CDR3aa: ATRENTEAF
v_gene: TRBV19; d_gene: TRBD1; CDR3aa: ASSWDSQTSYEQY
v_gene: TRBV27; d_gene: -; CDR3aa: ATPLSTQY